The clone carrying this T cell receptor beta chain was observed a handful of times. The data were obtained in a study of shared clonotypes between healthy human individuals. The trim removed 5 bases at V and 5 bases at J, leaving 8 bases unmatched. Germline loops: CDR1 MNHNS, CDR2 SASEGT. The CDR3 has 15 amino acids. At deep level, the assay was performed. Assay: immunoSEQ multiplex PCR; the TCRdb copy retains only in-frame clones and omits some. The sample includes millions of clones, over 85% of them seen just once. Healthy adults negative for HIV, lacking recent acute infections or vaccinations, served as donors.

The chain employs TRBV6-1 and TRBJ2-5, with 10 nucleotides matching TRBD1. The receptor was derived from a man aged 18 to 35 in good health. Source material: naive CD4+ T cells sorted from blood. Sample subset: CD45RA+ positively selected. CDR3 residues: CASSQPGQGLETQYF. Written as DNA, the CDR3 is TGTGCCAGCAGTCAACCGGGACAGGGGTTGGAGACCCAGTACTTC.